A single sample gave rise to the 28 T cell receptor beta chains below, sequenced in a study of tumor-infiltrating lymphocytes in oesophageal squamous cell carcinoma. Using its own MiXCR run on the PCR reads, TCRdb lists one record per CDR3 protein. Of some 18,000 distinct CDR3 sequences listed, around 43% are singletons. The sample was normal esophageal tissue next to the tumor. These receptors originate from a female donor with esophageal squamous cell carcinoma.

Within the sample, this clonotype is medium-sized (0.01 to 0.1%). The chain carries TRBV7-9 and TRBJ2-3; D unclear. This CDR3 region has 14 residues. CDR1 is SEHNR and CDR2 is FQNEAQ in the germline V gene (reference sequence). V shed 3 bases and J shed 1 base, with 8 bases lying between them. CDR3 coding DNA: TGTGCCAGCAGCTTTTTACGGGGCACAGATACGCAGTATTTT. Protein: CASSFLRGTDTQYF.

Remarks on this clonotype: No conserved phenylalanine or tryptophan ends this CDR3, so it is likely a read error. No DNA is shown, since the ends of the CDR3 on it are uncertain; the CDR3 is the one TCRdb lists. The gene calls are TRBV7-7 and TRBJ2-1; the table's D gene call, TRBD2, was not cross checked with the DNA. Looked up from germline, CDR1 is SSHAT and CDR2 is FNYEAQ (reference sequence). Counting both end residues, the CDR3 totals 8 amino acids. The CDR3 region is CASSLETS.

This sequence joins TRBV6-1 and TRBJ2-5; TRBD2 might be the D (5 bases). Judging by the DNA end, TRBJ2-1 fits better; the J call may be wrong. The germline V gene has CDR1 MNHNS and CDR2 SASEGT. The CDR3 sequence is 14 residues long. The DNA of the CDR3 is TGTGCCAGCAGTCCCGACTACTCCTACAATGAGCAGTTCTTC. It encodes CASSPDYSYNEQFF.

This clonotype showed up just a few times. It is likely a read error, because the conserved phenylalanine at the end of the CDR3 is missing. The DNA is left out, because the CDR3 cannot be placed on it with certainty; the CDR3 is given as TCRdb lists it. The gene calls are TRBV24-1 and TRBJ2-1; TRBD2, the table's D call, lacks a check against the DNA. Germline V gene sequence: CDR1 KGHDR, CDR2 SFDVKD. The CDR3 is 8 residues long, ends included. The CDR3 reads CATSDSGG.

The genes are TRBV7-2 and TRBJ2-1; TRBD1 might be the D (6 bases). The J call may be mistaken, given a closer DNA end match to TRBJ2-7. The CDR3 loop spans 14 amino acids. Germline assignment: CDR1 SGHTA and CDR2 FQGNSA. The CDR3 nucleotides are TGTGCCAGCAGCATCAACAGGGCCTTCTACGAGCAGTACTTC. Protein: CASSINRAFYEQYF.

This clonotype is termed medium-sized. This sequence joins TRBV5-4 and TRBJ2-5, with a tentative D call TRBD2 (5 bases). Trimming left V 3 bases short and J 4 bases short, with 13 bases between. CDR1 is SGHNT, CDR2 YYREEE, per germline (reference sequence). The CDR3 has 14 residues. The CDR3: CASSYPSPPETQYF. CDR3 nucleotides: TGTGCCAGCAGCTATCCTAGCCCCCCAGAGACCCAGTACTTC.

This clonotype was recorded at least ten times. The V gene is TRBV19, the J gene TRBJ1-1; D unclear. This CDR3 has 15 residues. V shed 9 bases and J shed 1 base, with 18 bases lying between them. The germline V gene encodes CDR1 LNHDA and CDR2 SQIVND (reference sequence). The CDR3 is CASQTTGYPNTEAFF. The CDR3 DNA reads TGTGCCAGCCAAACAACGGGATACCCGAACACTGAAGCTTTCTTT.

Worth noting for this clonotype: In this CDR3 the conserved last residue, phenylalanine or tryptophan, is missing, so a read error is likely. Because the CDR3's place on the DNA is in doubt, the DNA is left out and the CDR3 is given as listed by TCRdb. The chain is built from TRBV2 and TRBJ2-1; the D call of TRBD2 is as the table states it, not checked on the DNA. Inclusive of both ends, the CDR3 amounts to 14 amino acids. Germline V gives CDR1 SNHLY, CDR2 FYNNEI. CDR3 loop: CASRAGSYGYTFGS.

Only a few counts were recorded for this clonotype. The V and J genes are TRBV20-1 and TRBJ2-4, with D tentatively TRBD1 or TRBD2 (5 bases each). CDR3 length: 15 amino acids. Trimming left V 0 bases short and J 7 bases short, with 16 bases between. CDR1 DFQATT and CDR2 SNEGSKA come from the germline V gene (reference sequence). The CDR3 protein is CSARDSREWGNIQYF. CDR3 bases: TGCAGTGCTAGAGATAGTAGGGAGTGGGGGAACATTCAGTACTTC.

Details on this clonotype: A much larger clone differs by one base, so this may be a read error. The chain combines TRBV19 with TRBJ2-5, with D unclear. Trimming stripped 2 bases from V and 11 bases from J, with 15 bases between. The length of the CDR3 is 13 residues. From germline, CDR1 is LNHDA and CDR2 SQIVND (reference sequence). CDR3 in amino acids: CASSIPFRSEQYF. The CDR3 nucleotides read TGTGCCAGTAGTATACCATTCCGGTCGGAGCAGTACTTC.

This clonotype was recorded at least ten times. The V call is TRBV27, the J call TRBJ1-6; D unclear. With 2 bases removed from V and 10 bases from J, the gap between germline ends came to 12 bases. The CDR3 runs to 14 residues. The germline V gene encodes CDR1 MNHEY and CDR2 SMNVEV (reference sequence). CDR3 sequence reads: CASSLMKGRSPLHF. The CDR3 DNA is TGTGCCAGCAGTTTAATGAAGGGCCGGTCACCCCTCCACTTT.

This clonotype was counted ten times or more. The CDR3 here is CASRGVNYGYTF. For the CDR3, the DNA is TGCGCCAGCAGGGGTGTTAACTATGGCTACACCTTC. V usage is TRBV5-1 and J usage is TRBJ1-2; D is undetermined. Germline values: CDR1 SGHRS, CDR2 YFSETQ. V gave up 5 bases and J gave up 1 base, with 6 bases separating them. The CDR3 length is 12 residues.

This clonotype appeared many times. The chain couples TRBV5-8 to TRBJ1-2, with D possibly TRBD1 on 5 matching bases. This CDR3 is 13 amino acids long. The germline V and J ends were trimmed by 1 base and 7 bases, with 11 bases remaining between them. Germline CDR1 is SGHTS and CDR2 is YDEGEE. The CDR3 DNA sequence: TGTGCCAGCAGCTTGAGGGGCAGTGGTGGCTACACCTTC. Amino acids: CASSLRGSGGYTF.

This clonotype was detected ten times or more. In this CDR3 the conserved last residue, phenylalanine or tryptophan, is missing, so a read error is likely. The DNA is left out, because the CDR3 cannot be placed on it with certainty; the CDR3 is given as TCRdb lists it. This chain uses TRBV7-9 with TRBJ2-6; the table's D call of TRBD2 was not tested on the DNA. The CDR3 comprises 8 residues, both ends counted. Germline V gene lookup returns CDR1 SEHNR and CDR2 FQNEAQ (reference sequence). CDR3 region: CASSFSSG.

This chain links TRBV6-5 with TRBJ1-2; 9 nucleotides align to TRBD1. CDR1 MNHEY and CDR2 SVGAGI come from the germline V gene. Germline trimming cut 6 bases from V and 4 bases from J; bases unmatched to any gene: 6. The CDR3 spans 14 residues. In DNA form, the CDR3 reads TGTGCCAGCAGGACAGGGGGGGATTCCTATGGCTACACCTTC. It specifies CASRTGGDSYGYTF.

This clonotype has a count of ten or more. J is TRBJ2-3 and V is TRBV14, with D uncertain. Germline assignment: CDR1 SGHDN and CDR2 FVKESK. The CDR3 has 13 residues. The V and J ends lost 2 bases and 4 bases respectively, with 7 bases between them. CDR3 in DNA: TGTGCCAGCAGCCAACAGCTGTCAGATACGCAGTATTTT. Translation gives CASSQQLSDTQYF.

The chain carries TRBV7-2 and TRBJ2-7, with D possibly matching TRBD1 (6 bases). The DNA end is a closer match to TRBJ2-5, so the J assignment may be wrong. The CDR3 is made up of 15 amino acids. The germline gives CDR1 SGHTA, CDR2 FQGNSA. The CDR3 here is CASSLGGQFQETQYF. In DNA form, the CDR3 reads TGTGCCAGCAGCTTAGGAGGACAGTTCCAAGAGACCCAGTACTTC.

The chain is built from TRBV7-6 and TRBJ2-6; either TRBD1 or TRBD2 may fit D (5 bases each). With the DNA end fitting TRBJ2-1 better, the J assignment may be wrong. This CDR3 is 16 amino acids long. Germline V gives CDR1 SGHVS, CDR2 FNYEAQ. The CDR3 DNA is TGTGCCAGCAGCTTAGATCCTGGGGGAGTCTACAATGAGCAGTTCTTC. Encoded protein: CASSLDPGGVYNEQFF.

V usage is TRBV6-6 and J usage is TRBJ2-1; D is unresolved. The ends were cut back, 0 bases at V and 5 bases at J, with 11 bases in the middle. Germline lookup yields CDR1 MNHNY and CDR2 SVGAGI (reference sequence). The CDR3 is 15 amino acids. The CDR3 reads CASSYSSRRDNEQFF. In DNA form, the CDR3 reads TGTGCCAGCAGTTACTCGAGCAGGAGAGACAATGAGCAGTTCTTC.

The CDR3 protein is CASSPLGTAGANVLTF. The CDR3 DNA reads as TGTGCCAGCAGTCCACTCGGGACAGCCGGGGCCAACGTCCTGACTTTC. The chain couples TRBV25-1 to TRBJ2-6; 7 positions agree with TRBD1. V was clipped by 5 bases and J by 4 bases; unmatched bases: 8. This CDR3 has 16 residues. Germline V gene data show CDR1 as MGHDK and CDR2 as SYGVNS.

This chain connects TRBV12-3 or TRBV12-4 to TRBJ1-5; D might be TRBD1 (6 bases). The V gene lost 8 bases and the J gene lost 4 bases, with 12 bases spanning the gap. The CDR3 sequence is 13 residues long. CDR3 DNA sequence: TGTGCCAGCCTTGAGGGGGTTAATCAGCCCCAGCATTTT. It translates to CASLEGVNQPQHF.

The CDR3 reads CASGSVLEQYF. CDR3 nucleotide sequence: TGTGCCAGCGGTTCAGTGCTCGAGCAGTACTTC. The chain has TRBV6-6 and TRBJ2-6, with D unclear. TRBJ2-7 explains the end of the DNA better; the J call may be wrong. The CDR3 runs to 11 residues. Germline CDR1 MNHNY, CDR2 SVGAGI (reference sequence).

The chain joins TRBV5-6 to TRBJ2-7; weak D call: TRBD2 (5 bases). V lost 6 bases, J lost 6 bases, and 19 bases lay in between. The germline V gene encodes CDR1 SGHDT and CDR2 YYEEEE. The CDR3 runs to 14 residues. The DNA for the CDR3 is TGTGCCAGCACCGGATCCGGGAAAAAGCCCGAGCAGTACTTC. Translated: CASTGSGKKPEQYF. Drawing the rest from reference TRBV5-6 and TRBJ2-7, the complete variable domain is DAGVTQSPTHLIKTRGQQVTLRCSPKSGHDTVSWYQQALGQGPQFIFQYYEEEERQRGNFPDRFSGHQFPNYSSELNVNALLLGDSALYLCASTGSGKKPEQYFGPGTRLTVT.

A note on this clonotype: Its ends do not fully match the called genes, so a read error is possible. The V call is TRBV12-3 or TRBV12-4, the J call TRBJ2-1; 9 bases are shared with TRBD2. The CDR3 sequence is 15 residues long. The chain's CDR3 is CASSVTSGKVLRAVF. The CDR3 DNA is TGTGCCAGCAGCGTGACTAGCGGCAAAGTCCTACGAGCAGTATTT.

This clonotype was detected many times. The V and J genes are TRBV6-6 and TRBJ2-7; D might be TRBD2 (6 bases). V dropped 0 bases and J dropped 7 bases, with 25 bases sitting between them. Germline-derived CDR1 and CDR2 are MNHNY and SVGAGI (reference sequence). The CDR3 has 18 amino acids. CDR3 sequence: CASSYSGIAGTLYNEQYF. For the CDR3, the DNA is TGTGCCAGCAGTTACTCGGGTATTGCCGGGACTCTCTACAATGAGCAGTACTTC.

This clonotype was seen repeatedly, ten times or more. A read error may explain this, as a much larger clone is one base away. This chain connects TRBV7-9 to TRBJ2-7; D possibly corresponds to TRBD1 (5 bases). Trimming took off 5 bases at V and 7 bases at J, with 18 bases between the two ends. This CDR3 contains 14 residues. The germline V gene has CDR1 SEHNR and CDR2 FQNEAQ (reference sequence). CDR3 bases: TGTGCCAGCAGCCCACAGGTTGACGGCAATGAGCAGTACTTC. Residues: CASSPQVDGNEQYF.

For the CDR3, the DNA is TGTGCCAGCAGCCACCCCACTAGCAACGAAGACAATGAGCAGTTCTTC. It specifies CASSHPTSNEDNEQFF. This chain connects TRBV7-8 to TRBJ2-1; D is perhaps TRBD2 (6 bases). In germline, CDR1 is SGHVS, CDR2 FQNEAQ. The CDR3 extends over 16 amino acids. The V end lost 5 bases, the J end lost 5 bases, and 19 bases lay between the germline ends.

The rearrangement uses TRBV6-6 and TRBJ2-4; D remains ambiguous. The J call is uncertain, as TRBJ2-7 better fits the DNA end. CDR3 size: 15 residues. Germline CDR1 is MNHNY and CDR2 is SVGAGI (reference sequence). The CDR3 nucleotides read TGTGCCAGCAGTTACTCGATTTCTGCCTCCTACGAGCAGTACTTC. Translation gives CASSYSISASYEQYF.